The TCR beta chain under discussion was sequenced for a study of blood T cell repertoires in COVID-19. On the study more broadly: The cDNA or gDNA used as material had been derived from T cells, B-cell-depleted T cells, or PBMCs.

CDR1 and CDR2 from the germline V gene are LNHDA and SQIVND (reference sequence). This CDR3 has 15 amino acids. The V gene lost 5 bases and the J gene lost 2 bases, with 13 bases spanning the gap. This clone came up once. In the source study's methods: Using reference gene primer amplification, nucleated cell counts were estimated. Sequencing was performed with immunoSEQ multiplex PCR; in TCRdb, only in-frame clones are kept and a portion is missing. The DNA was the basis for D and trimming; V, J and clone size are from that table. The top ten hold roughly 45% of the sample, which has around 41,000 clones, 80% to 90% seen once.

The chain recombines TRBV19 with TRBJ1-3; weak D call: TRBD1 (6 bases). The TCR was taken from a woman of 80 years or more with active or convalescent COVID-19. The sequencing sample was made of peripheral blood. The CDR3 nucleotides are TGTGCCAGTAGTCGTACAGGGTTGGCTGGAAACACCATATATTTT. This gives the protein CASSRTGLAGNTIYF.